This T cell receptor beta chain came from a study of T cells after posttransplantation cyclophosphamide. Regarding this clone: Its antigen is not identified.

The data were produced by immunoSEQ multiplex PCR, yet TCRdb's version contains in-frame clones alone and is incomplete. The repertoire includes around 15,000 clones, 70% to 90% of them detected once, and 2.5% to 3.5% sits in the top ten. Study results and caveats: Blood and skin or GI T cell repertoires showed limited TRB overlap. Later blood repertoires were often dominated by clones from the donor CD8+ memory compartment. TRB clonality was highly associated with recipient CMV seropositivity and reactivation.

Control samples came 1 year after myeloablative marrow transplants with methotrexate plus calcineurin inhibitor. V dropped 2 bases and J dropped 1 base, with 11 bases sitting between them. Germline V gene data show CDR1 as MNHEY and CDR2 as SVGAGI. CDR3 length: 15 residues. The sequenced sample was PBMCs, obtained just under 450 days after allogeneic stem cell transplant with calcineurin inhibitor and methotrexate. This rearrangement joins TRBV6-5 to TRBJ2-5; maybe TRBD2 (5 bases). This TCR was recovered from a male patient between 25 and 39 years old who received an allogeneic stem cell transplant from an unrelated donor, was CMV-positive, and had acute and chronic GVHD. Some T cells may be the graft donor's. CDR3 sequence reads: CASSYEGYGQETQYF. CDR3 sequence (DNA): TGTGCCAGCAGTTACGAGGGTTATGGCCAAGAGACCCAGTACTTC.